These T cell receptor beta chains were read from a single sample in a study of cytomegalovirus exposure and HLA in healthy donors. Method: immunoSEQ multiplex PCR; TCRdb's copy keeps in-frame clones and lacks some. The sample holds around 100,000 clones, around 85% seen once. The sample consisted of PBMCs. The receptors stem from a man aged 25-40 years in good health and CMV-seronegative. The CDR3 runs from the conserved cysteine through the conserved F or W. A D gene is named only where the DNA matches it firmly. Expanded clones are given a class, and other clones once, few, many or no size at all.

v_call,d_call,j_call,clone_size,cdr3_nt,cdr3_aa
TRBV5-1,TRBD1,TRBJ2-5,.,TGCGCCAGCAGCATGCGTTCCGGGACAGGTCTTTCATTTGAGACCCAGTACTTC,CASSMRSGTGLSFETQYF
TRBV18,.,TRBJ2-2,.,TGTGCCAGCTCACCACCGGGGCAGGGGCGGACCGGGGAGCTGTTTTTT,CASSPPGQGRTGELFF
TRBV5-8,.,TRBJ1-1,few,TGTGCCAGCAGCTTCTCCCTGCGGGGCGGGAACACTGAAGCTTTCTTT,CASSFSLRGGNTEAFF
TRBV30,TRBD1,TRBJ2-1,.,TGTGCCTGGAGACGGGACAGCCTCTACAATGAGCAGTTCTTC,CAWRRDSLYNEQFF
TRBV7-2,.,TRBJ2-3,.,TGTGCCAGCAGCTTTAGTCTGAGCACAGATACGCAGTATTTT,CASSFSLSTDTQYF
TRBV15,TRBD1,TRBJ1-2,.,TGTGCCACCAGCCGAGGGGACAGGTACTATGGCTACACCTTC,CATSRGDRYYGYTF
TRBV28,TRBD2,TRBJ2-1,.,TGTGCCAGCAGTTTACCAGCGGGAGATAATGAGCAGTTCTTC,CASSLPAGDNEQFF
TRBV7-2,.,TRBJ2-4,.,TGTGCCAGCAGCTCCCGGACAGGGAGGGAAGAAAACATTCAGTACTTC,CASSSRTGREENIQYF
TRBV30,TRBD1,TRBJ1-2,once,TGTGCCTGGAGTTATACCGGGACAGATGGCTACACCTTC,CAWSYTGTDGYTF
TRBV9,TRBD2,TRBJ2-7,.,TGTGCCAGCAGCGTACCGGGACTAGCGGGAGGAACCTACGAGCAGTACTTC,CASSVPGLAGGTYEQYF
TRBV9,.,TRBJ1-4,.,TGTGCCAGCAGCGGGACCGGAGGGCGCAAAAAACTGTTTTTT,CASSGTGGRKKLFF
TRBV10-3,.,TRBJ2-7,.,TGTGCCATCAGTGAGTCGACAGGTGGCTACGAGCAGTACTTC,CAISESTGGYEQYF
TRBV5-1,.,TRBJ2-2,once,TGCGCCAGCAGCTTTCAGGTCGGCGGGGAGCTGTTTTTT,CASSFQVGGELFF
TRBV9,.,TRBJ1-4,.,TGTGCCAGCAGCGCCTCCTTCGGGGCGGGGGGAAAACTGTTTTTT,CASSASFGAGGKLFF
TRBV6-1,.,TRBJ2-1,.,TGTGCCAGCAGAAGCACGGTGACTCACAAATCGCAGTTCTTC,CASRSTVTHKSQFF
TRBV6-1,.,TRBJ2-7,.,TGTGCCAGCAGTCGGGACACTTACTCCTACGAGCAGTACTTC,CASSRDTYSYEQYF
TRBV7-2,.,TRBJ2-1,once,TGTGCCAGCAGCTTAGCGCAGTATGAGCAGTTCTTC,CASSLAQYEQFF
TRBV27,.,TRBJ2-2,.,TGTGCCAGCAGGGGTCAGGGAACCGGGGAGCTGTTTTTT,CASRGQGTGELFF
TRBV5-1,TRBD1,TRBJ1-1,.,TGCGCCAGCAGCCCTTGGGACAGCTTAGCTGAAGCTTTCTTT,CASSPWDSLAEAFF
TRBV11-3,.,TRBJ2-7,.,TGTGCCAGCAGCTTAGGGCCCCTTACGTTCTACGAGCAGTACTTC,CASSLGPLTFYEQYF
TRBV7-9,.,TRBJ2-7,.,TGTGCCAGCAGCTCCTTAGCCCGCTCCTACGAGCAGTACTTC,CASSSLARSYEQYF
TRBV7-8,TRBD1,TRBJ1-1,.,TGTGCCAGCAGCGTAGGGGGACAGGGGAACACTGAAGCTTTCTTT,CASSVGGQGNTEAFF
TRBV29-1,.,TRBJ1-2,.,TGCAGCGCGACAGGAGACTATGGCTACACCTTC,CSATGDYGYTF
TRBV6-5,.,TRBJ1-6,.,TGTGCCAGCAGCTCCAGAAGTGGGAGTAATTCACCCCTCCACTTT,CASSSRSGSNSPLHF
TRBV5-1,TRBD1,TRBJ2-2,.,TGCGCCAGCAGCTTGGCCCCAGGGGGTAACACCGGGGAGCTGTTTTTT,CASSLAPGGNTGELFF
TRBV29-1,TRBD1,TRBJ1-1,.,TGCAGAGACCGGGACAGGGCTAACACTGAAGCTTTCTTT,CRDRDRANTEAFF
TRBV6-4,.,TRBJ2-3,.,TGTGCCAGCAGTGACTCAGGGGAAACTGATACGCAGTATTTT,CASSDSGETDTQYF